A selection of T cell receptor beta chains follows, all from one sample in a study of graft-versus-host responses after intestinal transplantation. Here immunoSEQ multiplex PCR was the method, and the copy in TCRdb shows in-frame clones only, minus some. This table has about 110,000 clones, 85% to 95% appearing once. Their specific antigens are unknown. The input for sequencing was unstimulated CD8+ T cells sorted from spleen or lymph node cells, taken before transplant. The receptors derive from a human donor who was the organ donor for an intestinal transplant. The CDR3 runs from the conserved cysteine through the conserved F or W. A D gene is named only where the DNA matches it firmly. Clone size appears in some rows only: once, few, many, or a class for an expanded clone.

>TRBD2|TRBJ2-3|NA|TRBV13
CASSPGLAGADTQYF
TGTGCCAGCAGCCCGGGACTAGCGGGTGCGGATACGCAGTATTTT
>TRBD1|TRBJ2-1|NA|TRBV5-1
CASSSQTGPHYNEQFF
TGCGCCAGCAGCTCCCAGACAGGGCCTCATTACAATGAGCAGTTCTTC
>NA|TRBJ2-7|NA|TRBV5-5
CASSLLGSYEQYF
TGTGCCAGCAGCTTGCTGGGCTCCTACGAGCAGTACTTC
>TRBD2|TRBJ2-1|NA|TRBV4-1
CASSPHGGGRDEQFF
TGCGCCAGCAGCCCCCACGGGGGGGGTAGAGATGAGCAGTTCTTC
>TRBD2|TRBJ2-1|once|TRBV5-6
CASSLALAGGRNEQFF
TGTGCCAGCAGCTTGGCTCTAGCGGGAGGGAGGAATGAGCAGTTCTTC
>TRBD1|TRBJ2-4|NA|TRBV11-3
CASIPGGTGKNIQYF
TGTGCCAGCATCCCTGGGGGGACAGGCAAAAACATTCAGTACTTC
>NA|TRBJ2-2|NA|TRBV4-3
CASSRNRVSGELFF
TGCGCCAGCAGCCGAAACCGGGTATCCGGGGAGCTGTTTTTT
>NA|TRBJ1-2|NA|TRBV29-1
CSVGPGESYGYTF
TGCAGCGTTGGCCCAGGGGAGAGCTATGGCTACACCTTC
>NA|TRBJ1-2|NA|TRBV11-2
CASSLISRDDYGYTF
TGTGCCAGCAGCTTAATCTCCAGGGATGACTATGGCTACACCTTC
>TRBD1|TRBJ2-6|NA|TRBV6-7
CASSGTGNSGANVLTF
TGTGCCAGCAGTGGGACAGGGAACTCTGGGGCCAACGTCCTGACTTTC
>NA|TRBJ1-2|NA|TRBV27
CASRSAYGYTF
TGTGCCAGCAGGTCCGCCTATGGCTACACCTTC
>TRBD1|TRBJ1-2|NA|TRBV5-7
CASRPGTGDGYTF
TGTGCCAGCAGGCCAGGGACAGGGGATGGCTACACCTTC
>NA|TRBJ1-1|NA|TRBV5-1
CASSLGRGGNMNTEAFF
TGCGCCAGCAGCTTGGGTCGAGGGGGGAACATGAACACTGAAGCTTTCTTT
>TRBD2|TRBJ2-2|NA|TRBV6-1
CASSLLAGYGELFF
TGTGCCAGCAGTTTACTAGCGGGATATGGGGAGCTGTTTTTT
>NA|TRBJ2-1|NA|TRBV5-6
CASSWEAGASYNEQFF
TGTGCCAGCAGCTGGGAAGCGGGCGCCTCCTACAATGAGCAGTTCTTC
>NA|TRBJ2-2|few|TRBV5-6
CASSLWGSTGELFF
TGTGCCAGCAGCTTGTGGGGGTCCACCGGGGAGCTGTTTTTT
>TRBD1|TRBJ2-5|NA|TRBV27
CASSYRGLQETQYF
TGTGCCAGCAGTTACAGGGGATTACAAGAGACCCAGTACTTC
>NA|TRBJ2-1|NA|TRBV4-1
CASSQEGVSYNEQFF
TGCGCCAGCAGCCAAGAGGGGGTTTCCTACAATGAGCAGTTCTTC
>TRBD2|TRBJ2-7|NA|TRBV30
CACWGGTSGRSYEQYF
TGTGCCTGCTGGGGGGGGACTAGCGGGAGAAGCTACGAGCAGTACTTC
>NA|TRBJ1-4|NA|TRBV30
CAGAASNEKLFF
TGTGCCGGGGCAGCGAGTAATGAAAAACTGTTTTTT
>NA|TRBJ2-1|NA|TRBV30
CAWSRGAIYNEQFF
TGTGCCTGGAGCCGGGGGGCAATTTACAATGAGCAGTTCTTC
>NA|TRBJ2-1|NA|TRBV21-1
CASSKCDRRNNEQFF
TGTGCCAGCAGCAAATGTGACAGAAGGAACAATGAGCAGTTCTTC
>NA|TRBJ1-1|NA|TRBV19
CASSMGRAEAFF
TGTGCCAGTAGTATGGGGAGGGCTGAAGCTTTCTTT
>NA|TRBJ1-1|NA|TRBV5-8
CASSPELNTNTEAFF
TGTGCCAGCAGCCCGGAGCTCAACACGAACACTGAAGCTTTCTTT
>NA|TRBJ2-1|NA|TRBV19
CASSMVGNEQFF
TGTGCCAGTAGTATGGTCGGCAATGAGCAGTTCTTC
>NA|TRBJ2-7|NA|TRBV4-3
CASSQVASSYEQYF
TGCGCCAGCAGCCAAGTGGCTAGCTCCTACGAGCAGTACTTC
>NA|TRBJ1-1|NA|TRBV30
CAWSYGPVLTLNTEAFF
TGTGCCTGGAGTTATGGTCCGGTTCTCACTTTGAACACTGAAGCTTTCTTT
>NA|TRBJ2-3|NA|TRBV7-6
CASRGVYPGLAPDTQYF
TGTGCCAGCAGAGGGGTTTATCCGGGGTTGGCACCAGATACGCAGTATTTT
>TRBD1|TRBJ1-3|NA|TRBV7-9
CASSSTGTDSGNTIYF
TGTGCCAGCAGCTCGACCGGGACAGACTCTGGAAACACCATATATTTT
>NA|TRBJ1-1|once|TRBV29-1
CSVGAGMTEAFF
TGCAGCGTGGGGGCAGGAATGACTGAAGCTTTCTTT
>NA|TRBJ2-7|NA|TRBV4-1
CASRMTETYSYEQYF
TGCGCCAGCCGAATGACTGAGACTTATTCCTACGAGCAGTACTTC